This note documents a single T cell receptor beta chain sequence. The antigen is undetermined. The data were produced by immunoSEQ multiplex PCR, yet TCRdb's version contains in-frame clones alone and is incomplete. The sample holds roughly 50,000 clones, more than 85% seen once. The data originate from a study of siplizumab effects on memory and regulatory T cells. CDR3 length: 13 residues. Germline V gene lookup returns CDR1 SQVTM and CDR2 ANQGSEA. V gave up 1 base and J gave up 4 bases, with 11 bases separating them. Study outcomes and limitations: Just a small share of alloreactive clones was traced back to unstimulated subsets.

The genes are TRBV29-1 and TRBJ2-7; tentative D call: TRBD2 (5 bases). This receptor was taken from a human donor in good health. Sample: naive CD8+ T cells sorted from blood. The CDR3 reads CSVEARGGYEQYF. CDR3 bases: TGCAGCGTTGAAGCCCGGGGTGGGTACGAGCAGTACTTC.